This T cell receptor (beta chain) was retrieved from a study of T cells in Graves' hyperthyroidism and ophthalmopathy. General study points: Ophthalmopathy onset followed model prediction by a median approximately 6.2 months. Also found in blood were most expanded thyroid clonotypes above 0.001. The authors' 13 V-J model separated ophthalmopathy from stable hyperthyroidism.

Germline assignment: CDR1 KGHDR and CDR2 SFDVKD. The CDR3 consists of 12 residues. The V and J ends lost 8 bases and 5 bases respectively, with 11 bases between them. A note on this clonotype: What it binds is not known.

Authors of the study amplified TCR beta CDR3 regions from RNA transcripts. HTBI primers were the set used in a first-round RT-PCR of the TCR CDR3. TCRdb used MiXCR to reprocess the multiplex PCR reads, holding one entry per CDR3 protein. Of under 600,000 distinct CDR3 sequences detected, around 16% appear once; the ten largest clones hold around 3.5%. Ophthalmopathy in the patients scored at least 3 on Clinical Activity Score and at least 4 on NOSPECS grade, lasting under 3 months. The sequence was collected from a woman between 35 and 50 years old with Graves' ophthalmopathy. The genes are TRBV24-1 and TRBJ2-5; D ambiguous. Sequencing was performed on blood. The CDR3 bases are TGTGCCACCATAGCTGAAGGGGAGACCCAGTACTTC. Protein product: CATIAEGETQYF.